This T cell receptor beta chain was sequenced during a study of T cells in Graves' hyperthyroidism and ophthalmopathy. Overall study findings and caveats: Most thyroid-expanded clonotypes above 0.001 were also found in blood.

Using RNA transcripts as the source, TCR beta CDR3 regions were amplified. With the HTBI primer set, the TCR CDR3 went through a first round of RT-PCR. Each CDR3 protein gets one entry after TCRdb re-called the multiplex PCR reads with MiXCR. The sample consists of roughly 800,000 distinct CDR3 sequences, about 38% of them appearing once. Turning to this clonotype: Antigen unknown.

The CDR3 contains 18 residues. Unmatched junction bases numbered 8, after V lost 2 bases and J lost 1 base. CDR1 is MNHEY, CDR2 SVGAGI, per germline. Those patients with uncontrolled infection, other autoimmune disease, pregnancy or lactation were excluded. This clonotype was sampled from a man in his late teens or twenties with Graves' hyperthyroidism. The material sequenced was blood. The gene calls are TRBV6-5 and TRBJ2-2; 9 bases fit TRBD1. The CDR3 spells CASSYTIPGQGNTGELFF. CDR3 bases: TGTGCCAGCAGTTACACGATACCGGGACAGGGGAACACCGGGGAGCTGTTTTTT.